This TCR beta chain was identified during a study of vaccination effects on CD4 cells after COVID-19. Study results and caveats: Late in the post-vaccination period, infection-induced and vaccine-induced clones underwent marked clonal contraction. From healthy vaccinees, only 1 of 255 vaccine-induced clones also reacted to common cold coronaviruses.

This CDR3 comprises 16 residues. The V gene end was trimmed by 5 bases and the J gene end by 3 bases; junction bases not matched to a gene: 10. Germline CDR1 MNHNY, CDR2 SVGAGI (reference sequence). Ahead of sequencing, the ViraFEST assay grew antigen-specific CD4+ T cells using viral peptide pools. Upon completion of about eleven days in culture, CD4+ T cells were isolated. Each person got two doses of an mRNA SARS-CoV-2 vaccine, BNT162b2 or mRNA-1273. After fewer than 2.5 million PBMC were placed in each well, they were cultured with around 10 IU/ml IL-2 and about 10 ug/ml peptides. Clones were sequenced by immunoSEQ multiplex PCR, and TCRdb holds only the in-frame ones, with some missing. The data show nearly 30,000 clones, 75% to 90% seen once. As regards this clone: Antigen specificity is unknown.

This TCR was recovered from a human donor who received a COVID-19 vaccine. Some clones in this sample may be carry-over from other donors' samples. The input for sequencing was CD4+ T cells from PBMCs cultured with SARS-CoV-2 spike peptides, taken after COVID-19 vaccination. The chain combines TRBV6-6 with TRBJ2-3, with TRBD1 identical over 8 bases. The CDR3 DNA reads TGTGCCAGCAGTCGAGGGGTGGACAGGGTAACAGATACGCAGTATTTT. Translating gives CASSRGVDRVTDTQYF.